The 17 T cell receptor beta chains below come from one sample, sequenced in a study of blood T cell repertoires in COVID-19. Assay: immunoSEQ multiplex PCR; the TCRdb copy retains only in-frame clones and omits some. In the table there are around 230,000 clones, 88% of which are singletons. Material: PBMCs or T cells enriched from blood (not recorded which). All receptors derive from a woman younger than 45 who had recovered from COVID-19.

The genes are TRBV5-1 and TRBJ2-5; the match to TRBD2 covers 11 bases. V lost 7 bases, J lost 1 base, and 15 bases stayed unmatched. The CDR3 runs 18 residues. Germline CDR1 reads SGHRS; CDR2 reads YFSETQ. The CDR3 DNA sequence: TGCGCCAGCCGTCCGCGAAAACTAGCGGGGGCTTTCCAAGAGACCCAGTACTTC. Its translation: CASRPRKLAGAFQETQYF. Using reference TRBV5-1 and TRBJ2-5 for the parts outside the CDR3, the full variable domain is KAGVTQTPRYLIKTRGQQVTLSCSPISGHRSVSWYQQTPGQGLQFLFEYFSETQRNKGNFPGRFSGRQFSNSRSEMNVSTLELGDSALYLCASRPRKLAGAFQETQYFGPGTRLLVL.

This chain joins TRBV5-4 and TRBJ1-2, with D possibly being TRBD1 (5 bases). The germline CDR1 and CDR2 sequences are SGHNT and YYREEE (reference sequence). Trimming shortened V by 4 bases and J by 6 bases, and 13 bases separated the two germline ends. The CDR3 is 13 amino acids. In DNA form, the CDR3 reads TGTGCCAGCAGCCTCGGGGGGGTGGATGGCTACACCTTC. Amino acid sequence: CASSLGGVDGYTF.

The chain recombines TRBV13 with TRBJ2-7; D remains unclear. Trimming pared 0 bases from V and 4 bases from J, leaving 4 bases between. The CDR3 totals 12 residues. CDR1 is PRHDT and CDR2 is FYEKMQ in the germline V gene (reference sequence). CDR3 sequence (DNA): TGTGCCAGCAGCTTAGGGCGGTACGAGCAGTACTTC. This codes for CASSLGRYEQYF.

The V gene is TRBV6-5, the J gene TRBJ1-3; D unresolved. There are 15 residues in the CDR3. Germline V gene data show CDR1 as MNHEY and CDR2 as SVGAGI. Between the trimmed V and J ends, which lost 4 bases and 0 bases, there was a span of 10 bases. In DNA form, the CDR3 reads TGTGCCAGCAGTTCGGCGGGTGGCTCTGGAAACACCATATATTTT. Translated, it gives CASSSAGGSGNTIYF.

The chain combines TRBV6-2 or TRBV6-3 with TRBJ2-1; no clear D gene. Trimming stripped 2 bases from V and 4 bases from J, with 9 bases between. Per germline, CDR1 MNHEY and CDR2 SVGEGT. CDR3 size: 14 residues. CDR3 sequence reads: CASSYPGGYNEQFF. CDR3 coding DNA: TGTGCCAGCAGTTACCCCGGCGGATACAATGAGCAGTTCTTC.

The gene calls are TRBV15 and TRBJ2-7; possible D gene TRBD1, 7 bases. The CDR3 is made up of 14 amino acids. V was shortened by 3 bases and J by 3 bases, with 12 bases between the two germline ends. In germline, CDR1 is LNHNV, CDR2 YYDKDF (reference sequence). The CDR3, as DNA: TGTGCCACCAGCAGGGGCGGGACAGTCTACGAGCAGTACTTC. It yields the protein CATSRGGTVYEQYF.

This chain links TRBV6-5 with TRBJ1-6; 9 bases align to TRBD1. The junction had 4 bases not matched to a gene; V was cut back by 6 bases and J by 7 bases. The CDR3 covers 14 residues. CDR1 is MNHEY, CDR2 SVGAGI, per germline. The CDR3 nucleotides read TGTGCCAGCAGCCCCGGGACAGGGAATTCACCCCTCCACTTT. Its translation is CASSPGTGNSPLHF.

The rearrangement uses TRBV7-9 and TRBJ2-5, with D hard to call. The V gene lost 5 bases and the J gene lost 4 bases, with 11 bases spanning the gap. The germline V gene encodes CDR1 SEHNR and CDR2 FQNEAQ (reference sequence). This CDR3 is 13 amino acids long. This CDR3 reads CASSRDPGETQYF. CDR3 nucleotide sequence: TGTGCCAGCAGCCGAGACCCAGGAGAGACCCAGTACTTC.

The rearrangement uses TRBV7-9 and TRBJ2-6; D is possibly TRBD1 (6 bases). Trimming removed 3 bases at V and 4 bases at J, with 10 bases between. The CDR3 contains 15 residues. Per germline, CDR1 SEHNR and CDR2 FQNEAQ (reference sequence). CDR3: CASSLGRGGANVLTF. In DNA, the CDR3 is TGTGCCAGCAGCTTGGGCAGGGGAGGGGCCAACGTCCTGACTTTC.

This clone occurred once. The chain carries TRBV6-2 or TRBV6-3 and TRBJ1-2; 8 bases align to TRBD1. The germline V gene encodes CDR1 MNHEY and CDR2 SVGEGT. V shed 4 bases, J shed 8 bases, and the junction held 6 bases outside the gene matches. There are 13 residues in the CDR3. The CDR3 here is CASSLTGDWGYTF. The CDR3 region has the DNA TGTGCCAGCAGTTTGACAGGGGACTGGGGCTACACCTTC.

This clone was recorded a few times. Here the CDR3 DNA reads TGTGCCAGCAGCTTGGGAATGGCGGGAAATTCACCCCTCCACTTT. As protein: CASSLGMAGNSPLHF. V is TRBV5-5 and J is TRBJ1-6; no clear D gene. The CDR3 spans 15 residues. Germline lookup yields CDR1 SGHKS and CDR2 YYEKEE (reference sequence). Trimming stripped 0 bases from V and 7 bases from J, with 11 bases between.

V usage is TRBV2 and J usage is TRBJ2-1; no clear D gene. V dropped 2 bases and J dropped 8 bases, with 7 bases sitting between them. The CDR3 runs to 12 residues. Germline-derived CDR1 and CDR2 are SNHLY and FYNNEI. DNA of the CDR3: TGTGCCAGCAGTGAACTAGAGGATGAGCAGTTCTTC. It codes for CASSELEDEQFF.

The chain carries TRBV9 and TRBJ1-1, with unresolved D. This CDR3 has 18 amino acids. The V gene's germline CDR1 is SGDLS and CDR2 YYNGEE. V lost 1 base and J 3 bases, leaving 22 bases between the germline ends. This chain's CDR3 is CASSVNAGGEGKDTEAFF. DNA for the CDR3: TGTGCCAGCAGCGTAAATGCCGGAGGCGAGGGTAAGGACACTGAAGCTTTCTTT.

CDR3 bases: TGTGCCAGCAGCTTAATTTGGGCCAGGGTTCCCAAAAACATTCAGTACTTC. It specifies CASSLIWARVPKNIQYF. V is TRBV7-2 and J is TRBJ2-4, with D possibly TRBD1 on 5 matching bases. Germline CDR1 and CDR2: SGHTA and FQGNSA. The V end lost 2 bases, the J end lost 2 bases, and 16 bases lay between the germline ends. CDR3 size: 17 residues.

This chain links TRBV27 with TRBJ1-5; D ambiguous. V was pared by 3 bases and J by 3 bases, with 9 bases between. The CDR3 runs to 14 residues. Germline V gene lookup returns CDR1 MNHEY and CDR2 SMNVEV (reference sequence). CDR3 bases: TGTGCCAGCAGTTTTAACGGGTACAATCAGCCCCAGCATTTT. Translated: CASSFNGYNQPQHF.

This rearrangement joins TRBV7-9 to TRBJ1-1, with a tentative D call TRBD1 (5 bases). CDR1 is SEHNR and CDR2 is FQNEAQ in the germline V gene (reference sequence). The CDR3 has 13 amino acids. V dropped 1 base and J dropped 5 bases, with 8 bases sitting between them. CDR3: CASSLGGVTEAFF. CDR3 DNA: TGTGCCAGCAGCTTAGGGGGGGTAACTGAAGCTTTCTTT.

The J gene is TRBJ2-3, the V gene TRBV15, with TRBD2 as a possible D gene (5 bases). Germline loops: CDR1 LNHNV, CDR2 YYDKDF (reference sequence). V gave up 8 bases and J gave up 2 bases, with 17 bases separating them. CDR3 size: 15 residues. The CDR3 is CATWPGDPATDTQYF. CDR3 coding DNA: TGTGCCACCTGGCCCGGGGATCCAGCCACAGATACGCAGTATTTT.